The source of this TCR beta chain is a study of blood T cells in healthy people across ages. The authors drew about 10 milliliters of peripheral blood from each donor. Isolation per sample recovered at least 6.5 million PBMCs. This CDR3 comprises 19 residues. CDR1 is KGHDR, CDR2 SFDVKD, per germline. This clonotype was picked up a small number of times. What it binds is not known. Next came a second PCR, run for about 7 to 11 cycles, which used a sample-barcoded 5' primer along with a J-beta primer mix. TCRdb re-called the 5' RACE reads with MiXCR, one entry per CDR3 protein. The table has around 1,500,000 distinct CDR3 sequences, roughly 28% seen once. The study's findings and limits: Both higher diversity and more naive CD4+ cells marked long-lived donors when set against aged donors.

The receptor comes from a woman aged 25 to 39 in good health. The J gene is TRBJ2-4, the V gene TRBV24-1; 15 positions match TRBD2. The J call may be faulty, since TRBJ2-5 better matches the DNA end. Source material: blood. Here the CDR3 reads CATSDFPRTSGRAQETQYF. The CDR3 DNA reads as TGTGCCACCAGTGATTTCCCGAGGACTAGCGGGAGGGCCCAAGAGACCCAGTACTTC.